The rows below give T cell receptor beta chains drawn from one sample of a study of T cells in Graves' hyperthyroidism and ophthalmopathy. TCRdb fed the multiplex PCR reads into MiXCR, producing one record per CDR3 protein. The sample includes over 650,000 distinct CDR3 sequences, about 45% of them seen just once. Sequencing input: peripheral blood or thyroid tissue (not recorded which). The receptors here all came from an adult man with Graves' disease, either hyperthyroidism or ophthalmopathy (not recorded which). CDR3s include the opening cysteine and the closing phenylalanine or tryptophan. A D gene is named only where the DNA matches it firmly. Size is omitted from some rows. Given values are once, few, many or a class for expanded clones.

j_call clone_size d_call v_call cdr3_nt cdr3_aa
TRBJ2-7 many NA TRBV29-1 TGCAGCGGACGGACGGACTCCTACGAGCAGTACTTC CSGRTDSYEQYF
TRBJ1-2 NA TRBD1 TRBV9 TGTGCCAGCAGCCTCAGCTACAGGGTACAGGGGGACTATGGCTACACCTTC CASSLSYRVQGDYGYTF
TRBJ1-5 NA NA TRBV19 TGTGCCAGCAGAGGACCGAATCAGCCCCAGCATTTT CASRGPNQPQHF
TRBJ1-5 many TRBD1 TRBV7-2 TGTGCCAGCAGCCCGGACAGGGGTCAGCCCCAGCATTTT CASSPDRGQPQHF
TRBJ1-1 few NA TRBV20-1 TGCAGTGCTAGAGATGGAGGGGTGGCTTTCTTT CSARDGGVAFF
TRBJ2-7 NA NA TRBV7-9 TGTGCCAGCAGCTTAGCCGCGGTAATTCCCTACGAGCAGTACTTC CASSLAAVIPYEQYF
TRBJ2-5 many TRBD1 TRBV24-1 TGTGCCACCAGTGAGATGGGGACAGAACAAGAGACCCAGTACTTC CATSEMGTEQETQYF
TRBJ1-4 NA TRBD1 TRBV25-1 TGTGCCAGCAGTGGACGGGGGGACAGCCACTTAGAAAAACTGTTTTTT CASSGRGDSHLEKLFF
TRBJ1-1 NA NA TRBV11-3 TGTGCCTGGAGTGTGGGTGGAAACACTGGAGCTTTCTTT CAWSVGGNTGAFF
TRBJ1-1 NA NA TRBV7-9 TGTGCCAGCAGCCTAAGCACCGGGAGCCCGAGGGCTTTCTTT CASSLSTGSPRAFF
TRBJ1-5 many NA TRBV10-3 TGTGCCATCAGTCTCGAAGGGGGAGGGAATCAGCCCCAGCATTTT CAISLEGGGNQPQHF
TRBJ1-2 NA NA TRBV20-1 TGCAGTGCTAGACTACGGATTCTTTATGGCTACACCTTC CSARLRILYGYTF
TRBJ1-1 NA NA TRBV7-8 TGTGCCAGCAGCTCGGACGCTAACACTGAAGCTTTCTTT CASSSDANTEAFF
TRBJ2-7 many NA TRBV7-2 TGTGCCAGCAGCTTAAACTACGAGCAGTACTTC CASSLNYEQYF
TRBJ1-1 many NA TRBV24-1 TGTGCCACCAGTGAAGAGGATACTGAAGCTTTCTTT CATSEEDTEAFF
TRBJ1-5 NA TRBD1 TRBV24-1 TGTGCCAGCAGTGATCTGACAGGGGAGCCCCAGCATTTT CASSDLTGEPQHF
TRBJ2-2 NA TRBD1 TRBV7-9 TGTGCCAGCCGACAGGGATCGAACACCGGGGAGCTGTTTTTT CASRQGSNTGELFF
TRBJ2-2 few TRBD2 TRBV5-1 TGCGCCAGCAGCTCGGCGGGGGCGAACACCGGGGAGCTGTTTTTT CASSSAGANTGELFF
TRBJ1-1 many NA TRBV10-1 TGCGCCAGCAGTGAGTCTAAGGGTGAGAACACTGAAGCTTTCTTT CASSESKGENTEAFF
TRBJ1-5 NA NA TRBV7-9 TGTGCCAGCAGCGTTGGGCGGGATAGCAATCAGCCCCAGCATTTT CASSVGRDSNQPQHF
TRBJ1-5 NA NA TRBV20-1 TGCAGTAGCAATCAGCCCCAGCATTTT CSSNQPQHF
TRBJ1-1 many NA TRBV10-3 TGTGCCATCAGTGAGTCTATGGGGGCTAACACTGAAGCTTTCTTT CAISESMGANTEAFF
TRBJ1-5 few TRBD1 TRBV7-2 TGTGCCAGCAGCCACTCGGACAGGGGGCGGACCCAGCATTTT CASSHSDRGRTQHF
TRBJ2-5 NA NA TRBV25-1 TGTGCCTCTAAATCCGGGACGAAAGAGACCCAGTACTTC CASKSGTKETQYF
TRBJ1-2 NA NA TRBV20-1 TGCAGTGCTAGGGAACCCAGGGCCCGAGCTAACTATGGCTACACCTTC CSAREPRARANYGYTF
TRBJ1-5 many TRBD1 TRBV29-1 TGCAGCGTTTCCACAGGGGTATCAGGCAATCAGCCCCAGCATTTT CSVSTGVSGNQPQHF
TRBJ1-1 NA TRBD1 TRBV20-1 TGCAGTCCTGAACAGGGGCAAACTGAAGCTTTCTTT CSPEQGQTEAFF
TRBJ1-1 NA NA TRBV3-1 TGTGCCAGCAGCCAGCTACAGGGGAACACTGAAGCTTTCTTT CASSQLQGNTEAFF
TRBJ1-6 NA NA TRBV29-1 TGCAGCGTGCCCCGGGGGCGCGAGGATTCACCCCTCCACTTT CSVPRGREDSPLHF
TRBJ1-4 NA NA TRBV15 TGTGCCACCAGCAGAGATAGGGCGGCGAATGAAAAACTGTTTTTT CATSRDRAANEKLFF
TRBJ2-7 NA NA TRBV20-1 TGCAGTGCGCACCCCGGGACGAAAAACGAGCAGTACTTC CSAHPGTKNEQYF
TRBJ2-7 few TRBD2 TRBV7-9 TGTGCCAGCAGCTTCCTCGTAGCGGGGACCTCCTACGAGCAGTACTTC CASSFLVAGTSYEQYF
TRBJ1-2 NA TRBD1 TRBV5-6 TGTGCCAGCAGCCAGACCGTGACAGGGCATGGCTACACCTTC CASSQTVTGHGYTF
TRBJ2-7 once TRBD2 TRBV24-1 TGTGCCACCAGTGATTCGAGACTAGCGGGGGTTAGTAATGAGCAGTACTTC CATSDSRLAGVSNEQYF
TRBJ1-6 many NA TRBV7-9 TGTGCCAGCAGCGTAAATCAGGGATCACCCCTCCACTTT CASSVNQGSPLHF
TRBJ2-7 NA TRBD1 TRBV14 TGTGCCAGCAACTTACAGGGGCTTCGCTACGAGCAGTACTTC CASNLQGLRYEQYF
TRBJ1-4 NA NA TRBV20-1 TGCAGTGCTAGAGAGCACAGAGCAACTAATGAAAAACTGTTTTTT CSAREHRATNEKLFF
TRBJ1-2 NA TRBD1 TRBV5-6 TGTGCCAGCACCTTGGCCAGAACAGGGGGCTGGGATGGCTACACCTTC CASTLARTGGWDGYTF
TRBJ1-2 NA NA TRBV7-2 TGTGCCAGCAGCCAAGTCGATGGTACGGGGGGGTATGGCTACACCTTC CASSQVDGTGGYGYTF
TRBJ1-2 NA TRBD1 TRBV25-1 TGTGCCAGCAGTTTAGGGACAGGGGGCGTCTATGGCTACACCTTC CASSLGTGGVYGYTF
TRBJ2-7 NA TRBD2 TRBV7-9 TGTGCCAGCAGCTTGTTTGGGGGGGACTACGAGCAGTACTTC CASSLFGGDYEQYF
TRBJ1-4 few NA TRBV5-1 TGCGCCAGCAGCTTGGGTTTGGCGAGGGGTAATGAAAAACTGTTTTTT CASSLGLARGNEKLFF
TRBJ2-5 NA NA TRBV20-1 TGCAGTGCTAGAGGATCGACTGACCGAGGGGCCCAGTACTTC CSARGSTDRGAQYF
TRBJ1-2 NA NA TRBV4-1 TGCGCCAGCAGCCAAGTAGTCAGCTCATTCTATGGCTACACCTTC CASSQVVSSFYGYTF
TRBJ1-2 NA NA TRBV7-3 TGTGCCAGCAGCTTAAACCGGGGGGAACTAGCCCGCTTC CASSLNRGELARF
TRBJ2-2 few TRBD2 TRBV20-1 TGCAGTGCTAGTCCCGGGACTAGCGATACCGGGGAGCTGTTTTTT CSASPGTSDTGELFF
TRBJ1-2 NA TRBD1 TRBV29-1 TGCAGCGTCCCGGACAGGGGAGTCTATGGCTACACCTTC CSVPDRGVYGYTF
TRBJ1-3 NA NA TRBV9 TGTGCCAGCAGCGTAGGTCCCTCCGGTTGGAGCTCTGGAAACACCATATATTTT CASSVGPSGWSSGNTIYF
TRBJ2-7 NA NA TRBV6-5 TGTGCCAGCAGCGAATGGGGACGGGCGGAGCAGTACTTC CASSEWGRAEQYF
TRBJ1-2 many NA TRBV5-1 TGCGCCAGCAGCTTGGATCAGGACTATGGCTACACCTTC CASSLDQDYGYTF
TRBJ2-5 many NA TRBV6-6 TGTGCCAGCAGTTTGAGCATCCAAGAGACCCAGTACTTC CASSLSIQETQYF
TRBJ2-2 NA NA TRBV20-1 TGCAGTGCTAGCGGCGCCGGGGCGAACACCGGGGAGCTGTTTTTT CSASGAGANTGELFF